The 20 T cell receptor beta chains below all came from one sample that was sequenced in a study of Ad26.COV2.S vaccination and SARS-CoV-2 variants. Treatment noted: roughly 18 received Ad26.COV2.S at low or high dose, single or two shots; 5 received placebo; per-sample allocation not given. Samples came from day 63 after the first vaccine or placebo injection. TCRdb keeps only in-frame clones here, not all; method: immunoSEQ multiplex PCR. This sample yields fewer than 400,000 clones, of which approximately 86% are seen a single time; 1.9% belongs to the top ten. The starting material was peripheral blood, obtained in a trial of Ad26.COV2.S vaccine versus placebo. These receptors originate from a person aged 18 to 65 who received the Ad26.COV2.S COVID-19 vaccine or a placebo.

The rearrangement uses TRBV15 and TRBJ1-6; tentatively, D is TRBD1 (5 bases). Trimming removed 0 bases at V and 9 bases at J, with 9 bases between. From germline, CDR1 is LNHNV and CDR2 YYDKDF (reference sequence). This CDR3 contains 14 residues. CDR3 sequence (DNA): TGTGCCACCAGCAGAGACAGGGTTCGTTCACCCCTCCACTTT. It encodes CATSRDRVRSPLHF.

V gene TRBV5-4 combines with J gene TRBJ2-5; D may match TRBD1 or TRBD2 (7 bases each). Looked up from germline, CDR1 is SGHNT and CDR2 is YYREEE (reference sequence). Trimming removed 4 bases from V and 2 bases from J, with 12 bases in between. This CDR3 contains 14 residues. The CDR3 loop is CASSSRGGQETQYF. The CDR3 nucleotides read TGTGCCAGCAGCAGCAGGGGGGGGCAAGAGACCCAGTACTTC.

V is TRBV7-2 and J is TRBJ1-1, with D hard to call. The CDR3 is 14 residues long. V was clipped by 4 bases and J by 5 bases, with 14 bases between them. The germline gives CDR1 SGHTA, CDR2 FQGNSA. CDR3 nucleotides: TGTGCCAGCAGCTCCGGGCCAAGATCGACTGAAGCTTTCTTT. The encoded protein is CASSSGPRSTEAFF.

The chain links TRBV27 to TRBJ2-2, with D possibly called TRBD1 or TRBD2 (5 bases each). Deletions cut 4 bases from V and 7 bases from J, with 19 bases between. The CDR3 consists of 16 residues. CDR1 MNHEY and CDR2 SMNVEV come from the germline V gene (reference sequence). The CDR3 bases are TGTGCCAGCAGTTCCCGACCTTCGGGGCTCGGCGGGGAGCTGTTTTTT. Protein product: CASSSRPSGLGGELFF.

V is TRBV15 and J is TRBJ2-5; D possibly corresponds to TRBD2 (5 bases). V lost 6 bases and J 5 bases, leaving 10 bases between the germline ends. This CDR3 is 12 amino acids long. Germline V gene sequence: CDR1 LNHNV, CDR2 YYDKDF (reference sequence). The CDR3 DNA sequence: TGTGCCACCAGTCGGGGATTGGAGACCCAGTACTTC. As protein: CATSRGLETQYF.

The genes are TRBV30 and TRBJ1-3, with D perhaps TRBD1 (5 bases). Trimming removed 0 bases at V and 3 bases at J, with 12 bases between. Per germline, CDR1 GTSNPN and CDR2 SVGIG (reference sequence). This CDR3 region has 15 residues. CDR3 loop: CAWSVIGAIGNTIYF. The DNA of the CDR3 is TGTGCCTGGAGTGTAATAGGGGCGATTGGAAACACCATATATTTT.

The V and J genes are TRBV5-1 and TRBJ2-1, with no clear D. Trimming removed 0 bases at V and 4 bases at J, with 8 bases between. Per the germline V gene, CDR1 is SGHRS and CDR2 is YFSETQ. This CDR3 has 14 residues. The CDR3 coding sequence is TGCGCCAGCAGCTTGGGTCTGGAGTACAATGAGCAGTTCTTC. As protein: CASSLGLEYNEQFF.

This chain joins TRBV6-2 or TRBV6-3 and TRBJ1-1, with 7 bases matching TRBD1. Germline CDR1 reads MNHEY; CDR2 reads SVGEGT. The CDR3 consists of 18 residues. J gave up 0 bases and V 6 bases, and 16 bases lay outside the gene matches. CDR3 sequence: CASSSLIQGNSMNTEAFF. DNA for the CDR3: TGTGCCAGCAGCTCATTAATACAGGGGAATTCCATGAACACTGAAGCTTTCTTT.

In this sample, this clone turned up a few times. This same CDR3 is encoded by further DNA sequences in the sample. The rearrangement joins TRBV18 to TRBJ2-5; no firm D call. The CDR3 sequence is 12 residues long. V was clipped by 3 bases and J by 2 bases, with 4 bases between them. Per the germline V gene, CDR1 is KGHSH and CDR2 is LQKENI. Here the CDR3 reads CASSPQQETQYF. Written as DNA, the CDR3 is TGTGCCAGCTCACCTCAGCAAGAGACCCAGTACTTC.

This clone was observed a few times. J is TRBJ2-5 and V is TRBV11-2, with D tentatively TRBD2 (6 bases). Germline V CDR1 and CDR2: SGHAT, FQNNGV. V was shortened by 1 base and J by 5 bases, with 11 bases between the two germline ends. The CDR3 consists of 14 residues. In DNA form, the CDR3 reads TGTGCCAGCAGCTTAGCGGGGGTCGGGGAGACCCAGTACTTC. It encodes CASSLAGVGETQYF.

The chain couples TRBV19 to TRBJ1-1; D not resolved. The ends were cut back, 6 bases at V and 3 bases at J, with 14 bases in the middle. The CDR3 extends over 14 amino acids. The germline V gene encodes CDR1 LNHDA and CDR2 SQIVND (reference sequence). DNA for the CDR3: TGTGCCAGTAGAATGGAGGGAGGGTACACTGAAGCTTTCTTT. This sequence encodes CASRMEGGYTEAFF. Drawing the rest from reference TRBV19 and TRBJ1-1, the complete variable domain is DGGITQSPKYLFRKEGQNVTLSCEQNLNHDAMYWYRQDPGQGLRLIYYSQIVNDFQKGDIAEGYSVSREKKESFPLTVTSAQKNPTAFYLCASRMEGGYTEAFFGQGTRLTVV.

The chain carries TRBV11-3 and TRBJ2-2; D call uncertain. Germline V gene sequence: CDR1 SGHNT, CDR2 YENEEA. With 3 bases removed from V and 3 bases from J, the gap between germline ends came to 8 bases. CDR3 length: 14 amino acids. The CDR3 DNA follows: TGTGCCAGCAGCTTGAACAGTTACACCGGGGAGCTGTTTTTT. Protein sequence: CASSLNSYTGELFF.

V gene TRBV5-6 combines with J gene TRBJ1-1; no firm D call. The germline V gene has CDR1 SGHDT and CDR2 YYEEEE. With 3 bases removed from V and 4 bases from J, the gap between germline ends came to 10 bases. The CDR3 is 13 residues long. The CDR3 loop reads CASSYLGGTEAFF. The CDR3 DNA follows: TGTGCCAGCAGCTACCTGGGAGGCACTGAAGCTTTCTTT.

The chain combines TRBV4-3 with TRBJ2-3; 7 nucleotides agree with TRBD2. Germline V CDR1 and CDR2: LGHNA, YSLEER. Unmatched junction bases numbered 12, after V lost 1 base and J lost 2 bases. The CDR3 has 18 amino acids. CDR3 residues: CASSQGRRLASLTDTQYF. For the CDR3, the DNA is TGCGCCAGCAGCCAAGGGCGTCGACTAGCAAGCCTCACAGATACGCAGTATTTT.

DNA for the CDR3: TGTGCCAGCAGTTCCACACCGGGGGAGACCCAGTACTTC. This translates into CASSSTPGETQYF. This chain uses TRBV7-2 with TRBJ2-5, with D possibly matching TRBD2 (5 bases). The V gene's germline CDR1 is SGHTA and CDR2 FQGNSA. CDR3 length: 13 residues. Deletions cut 6 bases from V and 5 bases from J, with 13 bases between.

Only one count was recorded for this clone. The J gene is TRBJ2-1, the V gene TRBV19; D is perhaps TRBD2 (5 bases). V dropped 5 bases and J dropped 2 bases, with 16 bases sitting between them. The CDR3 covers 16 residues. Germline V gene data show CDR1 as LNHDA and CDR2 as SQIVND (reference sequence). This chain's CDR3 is CASSPSPGSTYNEQFF. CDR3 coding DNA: TGTGCCAGTAGTCCCTCCCCGGGGTCTACCTACAATGAGCAGTTCTTC.

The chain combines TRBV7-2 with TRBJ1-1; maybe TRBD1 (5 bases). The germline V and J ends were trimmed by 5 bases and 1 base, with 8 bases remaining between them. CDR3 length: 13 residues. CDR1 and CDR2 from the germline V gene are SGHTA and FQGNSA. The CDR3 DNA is TGTGCCAGCAGCACCAGGGCGAACACTGAAGCTTTCTTT. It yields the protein CASSTRANTEAFF.

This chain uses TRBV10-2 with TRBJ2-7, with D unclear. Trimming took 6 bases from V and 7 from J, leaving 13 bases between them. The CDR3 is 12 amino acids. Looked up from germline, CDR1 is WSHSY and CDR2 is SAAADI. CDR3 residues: CASRDLLEEQYF. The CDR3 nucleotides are TGCGCCAGCAGGGACCTCCTGGAGGAGCAGTACTTC.

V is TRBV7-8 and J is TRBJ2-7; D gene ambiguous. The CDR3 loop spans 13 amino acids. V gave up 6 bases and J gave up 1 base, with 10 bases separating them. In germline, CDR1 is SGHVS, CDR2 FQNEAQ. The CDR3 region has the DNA TGTGCCAGCAGTTTCGCCCTATCCTACGAGCAGTACTTC. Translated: CASSFALSYEQYF.

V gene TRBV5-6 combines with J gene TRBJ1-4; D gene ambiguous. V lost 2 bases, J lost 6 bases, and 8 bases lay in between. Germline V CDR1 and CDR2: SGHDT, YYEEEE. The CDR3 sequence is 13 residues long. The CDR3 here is CASSLSVDEKLFF. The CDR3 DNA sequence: TGTGCCAGCAGCTTATCTGTAGATGAAAAACTGTTTTTT.